A single sample gave rise to the 21 T cell receptor beta chains below, sequenced in a study of response to subunit inactivated influenza vaccine. TCRdb re-called the RT-PCR reads with MiXCR, one entry per CDR3 protein. The sample consists of approximately 520,000 distinct CDR3 sequences, approximately 15% of them appearing once. The sample in question was CD4+ T cells sorted from PBMCs, obtained around 25 months after vaccination. Receptors originate from a man in his fifties or sixties who received an inactivated influenza vaccine.

This clonotype was picked up a small number of times. The chain uses TRBV3-1 and TRBJ2-5; the D gene is possibly TRBD1 (5 bases). V was clipped by 0 bases and J by 5 bases, with 13 bases between them. This CDR3 is 15 amino acids long. Germline V CDR1 and CDR2: LGHDT, YNNKEL (reference sequence). CDR3 in amino acids: CASSQDLRVRETQYF. The DNA of the CDR3 is TGTGCCAGCAGCCAAGACCTCAGGGTTCGGGAGACCCAGTACTTC.

This clonotype has more than one count but fewer than ten. The chain employs TRBV10-2 and TRBJ2-1; unclear D gene. The CDR3 runs 15 residues. The germline V gene encodes CDR1 WSHSY and CDR2 SAAADI. Deletions cut 7 bases from V and 0 bases from J, with 13 bases between. CDR3 sequence (DNA): TGCGCCAGCAACTACCCGGCTAGCTCCTACAATGAGCAGTTCTTC. Translating gives CASNYPASSYNEQFF.

The table lists this clonotype with a few counts. The rearrangement joins TRBV11-2 to TRBJ2-5, with D tentatively TRBD1 (6 bases). CDR1 is SGHAT, CDR2 FQNNGV, per germline. Between the trimmed V and J ends, which lost 5 bases and 2 bases, there was a span of 12 bases. CDR3 length: 14 amino acids. Here the CDR3 reads CASSPGHLQETQYF. The CDR3, as DNA: TGTGCCAGCAGCCCGGGACACTTACAAGAGACCCAGTACTTC.

The CDR3 sequence is CSARIGWDNEQFF. The CDR3 DNA sequence: TGCAGTGCTAGAATTGGCTGGGACAATGAGCAGTTCTTC. The chain has TRBV20-1 and TRBJ2-1; D gene ambiguous. V was pared by 2 bases and J by 5 bases, with 10 bases between. The germline V gene has CDR1 DFQATT and CDR2 SNEGSKA (reference sequence). This CDR3 is 13 amino acids long.

J is TRBJ1-1 and V is TRBV29-1; no clear D. Trimming cost V 2 bases and J 1 base, with 8 bases left between them. Germline V gene lookup returns CDR1 SQVTM and CDR2 ANQGSEA. This CDR3 comprises 13 residues. The CDR3 protein is CSVETRRNTEAFF. The CDR3 DNA reads as TGCAGCGTTGAAACAAGAAGGAACACTGAAGCTTTCTTT.

The V and J genes are TRBV20-1 and TRBJ2-3; tentative D call: TRBD2 (6 bases). The CDR3 extends over 14 amino acids. CDR1 DFQATT and CDR2 SNEGSKA come from the germline V gene (reference sequence). Trimming removed 7 bases at V and 1 base at J, with 15 bases between. CDR3 sequence: CSGTSGLRTDTQYF. In nucleotides, the CDR3 is TGCAGTGGGACCTCGGGACTTCGCACAGATACGCAGTATTTT.

The chain is built from TRBV2 and TRBJ2-7; no definite D call. Germline V lookup: CDR1 SNHLY, CDR2 FYNNEI. Trimming shortened V by 0 bases and J by 5 bases, and 17 bases separated the two germline ends. The CDR3 totals 16 residues. The CDR3 DNA follows: TGTGCCAGCAGTGAAGCGCCGACACGGACCTTAGACGAGCAGTACTTC. It translates to CASSEAPTRTLDEQYF.

This clonotype was seen a few times. This chain links TRBV3-1 with TRBJ2-5, with TRBD2 matching 9 bases. Germline values: CDR1 LGHDT, CDR2 YNNKEL (reference sequence). CDR3 length: 14 residues. V lost 3 bases and J lost 4; bases outside the gene matches: 3. Here the CDR3 DNA reads TGTGCCAGCAGCCAGACTAGCGGTGGAGAGACCCAGTACTTC. Protein sequence: CASSQTSGGETQYF.

Only a few counts were recorded for this clonotype. The genes are TRBV19 and TRBJ2-2; D could derive from TRBD1 or TRBD2 (5 bases each). This CDR3 has 15 amino acids. Germline values: CDR1 LNHDA, CDR2 SQIVND (reference sequence). Trimming took 7 bases from V and 9 from J, leaving 21 bases between them. The CDR3 bases are TGTGCCAGTACGATGCCAGGGAGCAGTTCGAGGGAGCTGTTTTTT. It translates to CASTMPGSSSRELFF.

This clonotype was counted only a few times. This chain uses TRBV4-3 with TRBJ2-5; D perhaps matches TRBD1 (6 bases). V lost 4 bases and J lost 5, with 11 bases in between. Germline assignment: CDR1 LGHNA and CDR2 YSLEER. This CDR3 spans 13 amino acids. The chain's CDR3 is CASSRTGWETQYF. The CDR3 DNA is TGCGCCAGCAGCCGAACAGGGTGGGAGACCCAGTACTTC.

The J gene is TRBJ2-7, the V gene TRBV9; TRBD1 matches at 8 bases. The trim removed 0 bases at V and 6 bases at J, leaving 11 bases unmatched. This CDR3 has 16 amino acids. Germline lookup yields CDR1 SGDLS and CDR2 YYNGEE. CDR3 sequence (DNA): TGTGCCAGCAGCGTAGGAGCAGGACAGGGATCCGTCGAGCAGTACTTC. It translates to CASSVGAGQGSVEQYF.

This clonotype was detected a few times. The rearrangement links TRBV30 to TRBJ2-7; possible D gene TRBD1, 6 bases. Germline loops: CDR1 GTSNPN, CDR2 SVGIG (reference sequence). The ends were cut back, 3 bases at V and 0 bases at J, with 15 bases in the middle. The CDR3 loop spans 15 amino acids. CDR3 in amino acids: CAWSVIGDNSYEQYF. The CDR3 DNA sequence: TGTGCCTGGAGCGTAATCGGGGACAACTCCTACGAGCAGTACTTC.

The CDR3 DNA follows: TGCAGTGCTTATAACACAGGGGACGGCGGACAGTACTTC. This sequence encodes CSAYNTGDGGQYF. The chain couples TRBV20-1 to TRBJ2-4; TRBD1 matches at 7 bases. The trim removed 5 bases at V and 13 bases at J, leaving 14 bases unmatched. CDR1 and CDR2 (germline): DFQATT, SNEGSKA (reference sequence). The CDR3 extends over 13 amino acids.

V usage is TRBV7-9 and J usage is TRBJ2-7, with TRBD2 identical over 8 bases. Looked up from germline, CDR1 is SEHNR and CDR2 is FQNEAQ (reference sequence). V dropped 7 bases and J dropped 3; count of bases not matched to a gene: 8. The CDR3 loop spans 14 amino acids. The CDR3 loop is CASTVSGAFYEQYF. CDR3 DNA sequence: TGTGCCAGCACCGTTAGCGGGGCCTTCTACGAGCAGTACTTC. The full variable domain, with the rest looked up from reference TRBV7-9 and TRBJ2-7, is DTGVSQNPRHKITKRGQNVTFRCDPISEHNRLYWYRQTLGQGPEFLTYFQNEAQLEKSRLLSDRFSAERPKGSFSTLEIQRTEQGDSAMYLCASTVSGAFYEQYFGPGTRLTVT.

This clonotype has a count of ten or more. The V gene is TRBV24-1, the J gene TRBJ2-3, with a weak D call TRBD1 (5 bases). The V end lost 5 bases, the J end lost 0 bases, and 11 bases lay between the germline ends. This CDR3 has 15 amino acids. Per germline, CDR1 KGHDR and CDR2 SFDVKD. The chain's CDR3 is CATSGRQISTDTQYF. CDR3 bases: TGTGCCACCAGTGGCCGACAGATTAGCACAGATACGCAGTATTTT.

This clonotype has a handful of counts. The chain joins TRBV4-3 to TRBJ2-7, with TRBD2 identical over 7 bases. Germline CDR1 LGHNA, CDR2 YSLEER. The CDR3 is made up of 15 amino acids. V was clipped by 2 bases and J by 2 bases; unmatched bases: 6. The CDR3 sequence is CASSQFLAAAYEQYF. The CDR3 nucleotides read TGCGCCAGCAGCCAATTCCTAGCGGCCGCCTACGAGCAGTACTTC.

This clonotype has just a few counts. The chain combines TRBV6-1 with TRBJ1-1; D remains unclear. Looked up from germline, CDR1 is MNHNS and CDR2 is SASEGT. Trimming took 5 bases from V and 0 from J, leaving 10 bases between them. There are 14 residues in the CDR3. CDR3 sequence reads: CASSPRALNTEAFF. The CDR3 DNA follows: TGTGCCAGCAGTCCCCGCGCCCTGAACACTGAAGCTTTCTTT.

The genes are TRBV5-1 and TRBJ1-4; D gene ambiguous. The CDR3 runs to 14 residues. Germline V CDR1 and CDR2: SGHRS, YFSETQ. Trimming pared 4 bases from V and 5 bases from J, leaving 12 bases between. The CDR3 spells CASSLSQQNEKLFF. The CDR3 DNA reads as TGCGCCAGCAGCCTGAGCCAGCAAAATGAAAAACTGTTTTTT. Full variable domain (rest looked up from reference TRBV5-1 and TRBJ1-4): KAGVTQTPRYLIKTRGQQVTLSCSPISGHRSVSWYQQTPGQGLQFLFEYFSETQRNKGNFPGRFSGRQFSNSRSEMNVSTLELGDSALYLCASSLSQQNEKLFFGSGTQLSVL.

This clonotype was seen a few times. The chain uses TRBV5-1 and TRBJ2-5, with TRBD2 matching over 7 bases. After removal of 0 bases from V and 2 bases from J, the junction contained 7 bases not matched to a gene. Germline V gene sequence: CDR1 SGHRS, CDR2 YFSETQ. The length of the CDR3 is 16 residues. DNA of the CDR3: TGCGCCAGCAGCTTGGGTGGCGGGAGATTGCAAGAGACCCAGTACTTC. This codes for CASSLGGGRLQETQYF.

This clonotype was counted a few times. This chain joins TRBV20-1 and TRBJ1-2, with a tentative D call TRBD1 (5 bases). Germline CDR1 and CDR2: DFQATT and SNEGSKA (reference sequence). The CDR3 extends over 13 amino acids. Between the trimmed V and J ends, which lost 6 bases and 6 bases, there was a span of 17 bases. The CDR3 loop is CSAKPQGEDGYTF. Here the CDR3 DNA reads TGCAGTGCAAAGCCCCAGGGAGAGGATGGCTACACCTTC.

This clonotype was seen ten or more times. The chain joins TRBV7-2 to TRBJ2-5, with D uncertain. The V end lost 0 bases, the J end lost 5 bases, and 13 bases lay between the germline ends. This CDR3 contains 15 residues. Germline CDR1 is SGHTA and CDR2 is FQGNSA. CDR3 residues: CASSLALSKGETQYF. In nucleotides, the CDR3 is TGTGCCAGCAGCTTAGCGCTTAGTAAGGGTGAGACCCAGTACTTC.